What follows are 25 T cell receptor beta chains derived from one specimen sequenced in a study of vaccination and CD4 T cells after COVID-19. Sequencing of DNA taken from cultured CD4+ T cells relied on the Oncomine TCR Beta short-read assay. TCRdb re-analysed the PCR reads in MiXCR, keeping a single row per CDR3 protein. The data contain about 17,000 distinct CDR3 sequences, around 50% of them singletons. The antigens these receptors bind are not known. Regarding time point: late sampling 161 to 241 days after vaccination in a few convalescent patients. Stated treatment: roughly ten-day PBMC culture with coronavirus spike peptide pools or control peptides (ViraFEST assay). The sample here was CD4+ T cells from blood, cultured in vitro, taken about 7 months after SARS-CoV-2 vaccination. The origin of the receptors is a human donor who had recovered from COVID-19.

The rearrangement uses TRBV5-1 and TRBJ2-5, with D possibly matching TRBD1 (6 bases). In germline, CDR1 is SGHRS, CDR2 YFSETQ. The CDR3 sequence is 17 residues long. Between the trimmed V and J ends, which lost 0 bases and 3 bases, there was a span of 18 bases. The CDR3 coding sequence is TGCGCCAGCAGCTTGGCCGAGGGGAGTGGGGACAAAGAGACCCAGTACTTC. It yields the protein CASSLAEGSGDKETQYF.

As regards this clonotype: A junction end diverges from the germline sequence, so it may reflect a read error. This rearrangement joins TRBV7-9 to TRBJ2-7; possible D gene TRBD1, 6 bases. This CDR3 region has 13 residues. CDR1 and CDR2 (germline): SEHNR, FQNEAQ (reference sequence). The chain's CDR3 is CASRMDRTSPFQF. The CDR3 bases are TGTGCCAGCAGGATGGACAGAACCTCCCCCTTCCAATTC.

The sample holds a few counts of this clonotype. The rearrangement joins TRBV4-2 to TRBJ2-5, with D perhaps TRBD1 (6 bases). Trimming stripped 4 bases from V and 2 bases from J, with 11 bases between. Germline CDR1 and CDR2: LGHNA and YNFKEQ. CDR3 size: 14 residues. CDR3 DNA: TGTGCCAGCAGCCCCGGGACATATCAAGAGACCCAGTACTTC. Protein: CASSPGTYQETQYF.

This clonotype has a handful of counts. V and J are TRBV7-8 and TRBJ2-7; 9 nucleotides match TRBD1. This CDR3 is 16 amino acids long. Germline loops: CDR1 SGHVS, CDR2 FQNEAQ. Trimming at V came to 4 bases and at J to 4 bases, leaving 11 bases not matched to a gene. CDR3 amino acids: CASSSRRDRVFYEQYF. The CDR3 DNA follows: TGTGCCAGCAGCTCTCGCCGGGACAGGGTTTTTTACGAGCAGTACTTC.

The genes are TRBV7-9 and TRBJ2-7, with D perhaps assigned TRBD1 or TRBD2 (5 bases each). The J call is uncertain, as TRBJ2-5 better fits the DNA end. Germline V CDR1 and CDR2: SEHNR, FQNEAQ (reference sequence). This CDR3 has 18 amino acids. The CDR3 DNA reads as TGTGCCAGCAGCTTCCGAAGGTTGGGACGGAGACCCACGGAGACCCAGTACTTC. This encodes CASSFRRLGRRPTETQYF.

The gene calls are TRBV27 and TRBJ2-7, with 10 nucleotides matching TRBD1. The length of the CDR3 is 17 residues. Germline trimming cut 5 bases from V and 1 base from J; bases unmatched to any gene: 11. CDR1 MNHEY and CDR2 SMNVEV come from the germline V gene (reference sequence). CDR3 amino acids: CASSPTLGQGGSYEQYF. The CDR3 coding sequence is TGTGCCAGCAGTCCTACACTCGGACAGGGGGGATCCTACGAGCAGTACTTC.

V and J are TRBV5-4 and TRBJ2-5; 13 nucleotides agree with TRBD2. This CDR3 comprises 17 residues. V was clipped by 2 bases and J by 1 base; unmatched bases: 5. Germline CDR1 is SGHNT and CDR2 is YYREEE (reference sequence). The CDR3 region has the DNA TGTGCCAGCAGCTTCTCGGGACTAGCGGGACCCCAAGAGACCCAGTACTTC. It specifies CASSFSGLAGPQETQYF.

There are a few counts of this clonotype. The gene calls are TRBV20-1 and TRBJ1-3; no definite D call. V dropped 6 bases and J dropped 4 bases, with 10 bases sitting between them. Germline CDR1 is DFQATT and CDR2 is SNEGSKA (reference sequence). The CDR3 extends over 12 amino acids. CDR3 sequence (DNA): TGCAGTGCCGCCACGGGGGGAAACACCATATATTTT. It codes for CSAATGGNTIYF.

The chain uses TRBV7-9 and TRBJ1-2, with TRBD1 matching 7 bases. The V segment lost 2 bases and the J segment 0 bases; nucleotides outside the gene matches: 3. Germline-derived CDR1 and CDR2 are SEHNR and FQNEAQ (reference sequence). The CDR3 is 15 residues long. CDR3 amino acids: CASSLWDSPNYGYTF. The CDR3 DNA sequence: TGTGCCAGCAGCTTATGGGACAGCCCTAACTATGGCTACACCTTC.

The rearrangement links TRBV18 to TRBJ2-5, with D perhaps matching TRBD1 or TRBD2 (6 bases each). This CDR3 contains 13 residues. The V end lost 3 bases, the J end lost 5 bases, and 10 bases lay between the germline ends. The germline gives CDR1 KGHSH, CDR2 LQKENI. CDR3 region: CASSPGGLETQYF. The DNA of the CDR3 is TGTGCCAGCTCACCGGGGGGCCTGGAGACCCAGTACTTC. Variable domain in full (rest from reference TRBV18 and TRBJ2-5): NAGVMQNPRHLVRRRGQEARLRCSPMKGHSHVYWYRQLPEEGLKFMVYLQKENIIDESGMPKERFSAEFPKEGPSILRIQQVVRGDSAAYFCASSPGGLETQYFGPGTRLLVL.

The chain combines TRBV6-2 or TRBV6-3 with TRBJ1-1; D remains ambiguous. Germline V gene sequence: CDR1 MNHEY, CDR2 SVGEGT. CDR3 size: 15 residues. The V gene lost 2 bases and the J gene lost 0 bases, with 10 bases spanning the gap. The CDR3 loop reads CASSYRANLNTEAFF. In nucleotides, the CDR3 is TGTGCCAGCAGTTACCGGGCCAACCTGAACACTGAAGCTTTCTTT.

This clonotype showed up just once. This chain joins TRBV19 and TRBJ1-5; a possible D gene is TRBD1 (5 bases). The CDR3 sequence is 16 residues long. Per germline, CDR1 LNHDA and CDR2 SQIVND (reference sequence). Trimming shortened V by 3 bases and J by 5 bases, and 17 bases separated the two germline ends. The CDR3 loop is CASSMPLGTQYQPQHF. The CDR3 nucleotides read TGTGCCAGTAGTATGCCGCTCGGGACCCAATATCAGCCCCAGCATTTT.

The CDR3 DNA reads as TGCAGTGCCAACAGACTAGCGGGAGGGCCGGTGGGCACAGATACGCAGTATTTT. It encodes CSANRLAGGPVGTDTQYF. The V and J genes are TRBV20-1 and TRBJ2-3; 14 bases map to TRBD2. The CDR3 is 18 amino acids. With 6 bases clipped from V and 1 base from J, the junction kept 12 bases outside the gene matches. Germline lookup yields CDR1 DFQATT and CDR2 SNEGSKA (reference sequence).

The J gene is TRBJ1-5, the V gene TRBV7-2, with a possible D match to TRBD1 (5 bases). Germline V gives CDR1 SGHTA, CDR2 FQGNSA. The V end was cut by 2 bases, the J end by 6 bases, with 14 bases between. This CDR3 spans 15 amino acids. In DNA, the CDR3 is TGTGCCAGCAGCTTATTATCCCTGGGGGGTCAGCCCCAGCATTTT. It yields the protein CASSLLSLGGQPQHF.

This clonotype was seen only a few times. The chain joins TRBV12-3 or TRBV12-4 to TRBJ1-5, with D hard to call. The CDR3 spans 13 residues. V was trimmed by 3 bases and J by 5 bases, leaving 8 bases between them. CDR3 DNA: TGTGCCAGCAGTTTCCGAGAGTATCAGCCCCAGCATTTT. Protein: CASSFREYQPQHF.

The genes are TRBV11-3 and TRBJ2-5; D may match TRBD1 or TRBD2 (5 bases each). CDR1 and CDR2 (germline): SGHNT, YENEEA. With 0 bases removed from V and 5 bases from J, the gap between germline ends came to 13 bases. This CDR3 region has 15 residues. CDR3 coding DNA: TGTGCCAGCAGCTTAGATCAGGTGGGGACGGAGACCCAGTACTTC. This codes for CASSLDQVGTETQYF.

This chain connects TRBV10-2 to TRBJ2-5; 10 bases align to TRBD2. V was clipped by 8 bases and J by 9 bases; unmatched bases: 30. The germline V gene encodes CDR1 WSHSY and CDR2 SAAADI. The CDR3 has 20 amino acids. CDR3 in DNA: TGCGCCAGCCGCTTCGGAATAGAGGCTAGCGGGAGTTCTCTCCCGACGGCCCAGTACTTC. The encoded protein is CASRFGIEASGSSLPTAQYF.

The rearrangement links TRBV6-2 or TRBV6-3 to TRBJ2-5; TRBD2 is a possible D gene (6 bases). CDR3 length: 17 amino acids. Germline CDR1 and CDR2: MNHEY and SVGEGT. Trimming pared 2 bases from V and 0 bases from J, leaving 16 bases between. CDR3: CASSYVLADRYQETQYF. In nucleotides, the CDR3 is TGTGCCAGCAGTTACGTGTTAGCGGACCGTTACCAAGAGACCCAGTACTTC.

This chain uses TRBV20-1 with TRBJ1-1, with D possibly being TRBD1 (5 bases). CDR3 length equals 13 residues. Germline V gene lookup returns CDR1 DFQATT and CDR2 SNEGSKA (reference sequence). V lost 6 bases and J 5 bases, leaving 16 bases between the germline ends. CDR3 amino acids: CSAGGDWGTEAFF. In DNA, the CDR3 is TGCAGTGCCGGAGGGGACTGGGGAACTGAAGCTTTCTTT.

The chain couples TRBV7-2 to TRBJ2-2, with 8 bases that match TRBD2. Trimming cost V 4 bases and J 6 bases; bases outside gene matches: 7. CDR1 and CDR2 (germline): SGHTA, FQGNSA. The CDR3 loop spans 15 amino acids. CDR3 region: CASSSRGGDAGELFF. CDR3 coding DNA: TGTGCCAGCAGCTCCCGGGGGGGGGACGCCGGGGAGCTGTTTTTT.

V gene TRBV6-5 combines with J gene TRBJ1-1; a weak D match, TRBD1 (6 bases). With 2 bases removed from V and 2 bases from J, the gap between germline ends came to 9 bases. Looked up from germline, CDR1 is MNHEY and CDR2 is SVGAGI. The CDR3 loop spans 14 amino acids. CDR3 sequence: CASSYNRVNTEAFF. The CDR3 DNA reads as TGTGCCAGCAGTTACAACAGGGTTAACACTGAAGCTTTCTTT.

This clonotype was seen more than once but under ten times. This chain joins TRBV24-1 and TRBJ1-2; D uncertain. Germline V gene sequence: CDR1 KGHDR, CDR2 SFDVKD. The CDR3 runs 12 residues. The V end was cut by 2 bases, the J end by 4 bases, with 4 bases between. The CDR3 DNA sequence: TGTGCCACCAGTGATTCAGGCTATGGCTACACCTTC. Protein product: CATSDSGYGYTF.

The chain uses TRBV2 and TRBJ1-1; D unresolved. V lost 7 bases to trimming and J lost 4 bases, with 16 bases between them. Germline V CDR1 and CDR2: SNHLY, FYNNEI. The CDR3 runs 14 residues. The CDR3, as DNA: TGTGCCAGCACCAGAGAGCCCCAGAGCACTGAAGCTTTCTTT. Its translation is CASTREPQSTEAFF.

The V and J genes are TRBV5-4 and TRBJ1-2; weak D call: TRBD1 (5 bases). This CDR3 contains 13 residues. Germline-derived CDR1 and CDR2 are SGHNT and YYREEE (reference sequence). Deletions cut 4 bases from V and 5 bases from J, with 12 bases between. The chain's CDR3 is CASSQMGVYGYTF. Written as DNA, the CDR3 is TGTGCCAGCAGCCAGATGGGGGTATATGGCTACACCTTC.

V and J are TRBV7-2 and TRBJ2-3; 8 bases line up with TRBD2. J was trimmed by 4 bases and V by 0 bases; bases with no gene match: 9. The CDR3 covers 17 residues. Germline V lookup: CDR1 SGHTA, CDR2 FQGNSA. Here the CDR3 reads CASSLAQTLGRADTQYF. The CDR3, as DNA: TGTGCCAGCAGCTTAGCGCAAACACTCGGGAGGGCAGATACGCAGTATTTT.